Given below is one T cell receptor beta chain in context. The antigen is not known. This entry is derived from a study of blood T cells in healthy people across ages. Study-level background: Template switching picked up about one barcoded beta molecule for each two T cells.

Findings and limits, study-wide: In older individuals, TCR beta diversity per million T cells was lower, falling roughly linearly with age. Diversity was higher, and naive CD4+ cells more numerous, in long-lived donors than in aged donors.

The CDR3 extends over 17 amino acids. The V and J ends lost 1 base and 0 bases, in that order; junction bases with no gene match: 4. Germline V gene lookup returns CDR1 MGHRA and CDR2 YSYEKL. Combining a sample-barcoded 5' primer with a J-beta primer mix, a second PCR ran for roughly 7 to 11 cycles. Every sample returned 2.5 million or more CDR3-containing paired-end reads. Via MiXCR, TCRdb re-called the 5' RACE reads, giving one row per CDR3 protein. Of fewer than 750,000 distinct CDR3 sequences listed, 47% are singletons. The TCR comes from a man at least 80 years old in good health. This sequence joins TRBV4-1 and TRBJ1-1, with 11 bases identical to TRBD1. The sample comprised blood. Here the CDR3 DNA reads TGCGCCAGCAGCCAAGTTCCGGGACAGGGGGTGAACACTGAAGCTTTCTTT. Protein product: CASSQVPGQGVNTEAFF.